This paragraph reports one TCR beta chain. What it binds is not known. The record originates from a study of cytomegalovirus exposure and HLA in healthy donors. Looking at the study overall: An analysis done earlier identified about 120 million unique TCR beta sequences from about 179 million T cells.

V gave up 3 bases and J gave up 3 bases, with 8 bases separating them. Germline lookup yields CDR1 SGDLS and CDR2 YYNGEE. This CDR3 has 13 amino acids. Study-level results: Researchers counted some 150 TCR beta chains as cytomegalovirus-associated. Sequencing depth roughly uniform across donors was assumed in presence/absence analyses.

PCR primers comprised 60 Vbeta and 13 Jbeta primers. Profiled with immunoSEQ multiplex PCR; TCRdb holds only in-frame clones, not every one. The sample has under 250,000 clones, 65% to 85% seen once. Whereas donors were nominally healthy upon sampling, unrecorded immune exposures were probable. The TCR originated in a woman in her 30s in good health and CMV-seronegative. The J gene is TRBJ2-3, the V gene TRBV9; unclear D gene. The sequenced material came from PBMCs. DNA for the CDR3: TGTGCCAGCAGCGGCGCCTTGACAGATACGCAGTATTTT. Protein sequence: CASSGALTDTQYF.